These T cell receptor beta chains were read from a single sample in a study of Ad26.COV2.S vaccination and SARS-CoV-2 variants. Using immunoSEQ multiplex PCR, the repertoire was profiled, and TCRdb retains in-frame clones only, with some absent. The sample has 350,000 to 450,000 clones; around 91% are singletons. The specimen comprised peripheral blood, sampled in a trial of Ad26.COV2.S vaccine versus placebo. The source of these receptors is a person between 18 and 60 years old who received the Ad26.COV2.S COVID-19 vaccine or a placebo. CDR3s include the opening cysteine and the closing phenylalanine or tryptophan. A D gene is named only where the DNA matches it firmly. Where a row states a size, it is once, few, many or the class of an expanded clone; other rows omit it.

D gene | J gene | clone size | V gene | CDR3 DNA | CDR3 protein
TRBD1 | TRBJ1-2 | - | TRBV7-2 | TGTGCCAGCAGCTTAGTAGGGGGACAGAGGAACTATGGCTACACCTTC | CASSLVGGQRNYGYTF
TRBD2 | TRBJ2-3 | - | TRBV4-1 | TGCGCCAGCAGCCATACGGGGGGTGAAAGCACAGATACGCAGTATTTT | CASSHTGGESTDTQYF
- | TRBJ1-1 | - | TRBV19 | TGTGCCAGTAGTAGCGGATTCAAGAACACTGAAGCTTTCTTT | CASSSGFKNTEAFF
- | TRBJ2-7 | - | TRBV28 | TGTGCCACCGTCCCCGGGGGTGCCTACGAGCAGTACTTC | CATVPGGAYEQYF
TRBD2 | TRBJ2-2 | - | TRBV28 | TGTGCCAGCAGCCCAGCGGGAGCCCACACCGGGGAGCTGTTTTTT | CASSPAGAHTGELFF
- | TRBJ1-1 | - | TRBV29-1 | TGCAGCGTTCAAACAGGGCAGGGAACTGAAGCTTTCTTT | CSVQTGQGTEAFF
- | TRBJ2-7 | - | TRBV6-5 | TGTGCCAGCAGTCCGTTACAGGGCCCGCAGTACTTC | CASSPLQGPQYF
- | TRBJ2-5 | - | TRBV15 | TGTGCCACCAGCAGAGGTACGAAGAGAGAAGAGACCCAGTACTTC | CATSRGTKREETQYF
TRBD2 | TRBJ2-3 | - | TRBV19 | TGTGCCAGTAGTATTCTGGGCGGGAGGGGAACAGATACGCAGTATTTT | CASSILGGRGTDTQYF
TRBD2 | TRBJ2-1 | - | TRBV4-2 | TGTGCCAGCAGCCCTCGTTCTAGCGGGGCCTACAATGAGCAGTTCTTC | CASSPRSSGAYNEQFF
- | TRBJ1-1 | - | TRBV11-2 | TGTGCCAGCAGCCTGGGGGGGGTGAGCACTGAAGCTTTCTTT | CASSLGGVSTEAFF
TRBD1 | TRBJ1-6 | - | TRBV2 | TGTGCCAGCAGTGGCTACAGGGGTCTCTGGAATTCACCCCTCCACTTT | CASSGYRGLWNSPLHF
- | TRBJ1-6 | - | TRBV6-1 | TGTGCCAGCAGTGAGGCAGTTAATTCACCCCTCCACTTT | CASSEAVNSPLHF
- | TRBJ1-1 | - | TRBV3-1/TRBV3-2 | TGTGCCAGCAGCCCTCGTCAGGTAAACACTGAAGCTTTCTTT | CASSPRQVNTEAFF
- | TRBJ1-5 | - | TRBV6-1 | TGTGCCAGCAGTGAAGCGAGGGGGGCGGTTCAGCCCCAGCATTTT | CASSEARGAVQPQHF
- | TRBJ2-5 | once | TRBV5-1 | TGCGCCAGCGGGAGAGGAGGAGAGACCCAGTACTTC | CASGRGGETQYF
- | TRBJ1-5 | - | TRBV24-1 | TGTGCCACCAGTGATGCACGCACAGGAAGCAATCAGCCCCAGCATTTT | CATSDARTGSNQPQHF
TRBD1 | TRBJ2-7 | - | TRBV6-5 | TGTGCCAGCAGTTACAGGGGGCGCAGAGACGAGCAGTACTTC | CASSYRGRRDEQYF
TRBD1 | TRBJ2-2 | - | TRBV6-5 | TGTGCCAGCAGCTTACAGGGGTACACCGGGGAGCTGTTTTTT | CASSLQGYTGELFF
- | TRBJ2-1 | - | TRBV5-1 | TGCGCCAGCAGCTTGGGAGAGGGGACCCACAATGAGCAGTTCTTC | CASSLGEGTHNEQFF
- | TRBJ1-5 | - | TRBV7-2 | TGTGCCAGCAGCTTCCACCAGGGCCAGCCCCAGCATTTT | CASSFHQGQPQHF
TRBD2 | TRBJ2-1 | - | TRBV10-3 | TGTGCCATCTCTCTAGCGGCTTACAATGAGCAGTTCTTC | CAISLAAYNEQFF
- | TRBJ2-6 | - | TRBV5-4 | TGTGCCAGCAGCTACAGCTTCTCTGGGGCCAACGTCCTGACTTTC | CASSYSFSGANVLTF
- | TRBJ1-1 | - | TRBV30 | TGTGCCTGGAGCAGGGATCTTGAAGCTTTCTTT | CAWSRDLEAFF
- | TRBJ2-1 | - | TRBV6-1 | TGTGCCAGCAGTGAATTGCTTGTCTCTATGGATGAGCAGTTCTTC | CASSELLVSMDEQFF
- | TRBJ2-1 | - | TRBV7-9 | TGTGCCAGCAGCTTAGAGGGCGGGATGGGATTTAGGAATGAGCAGTTCTTC | CASSLEGGMGFRNEQFF